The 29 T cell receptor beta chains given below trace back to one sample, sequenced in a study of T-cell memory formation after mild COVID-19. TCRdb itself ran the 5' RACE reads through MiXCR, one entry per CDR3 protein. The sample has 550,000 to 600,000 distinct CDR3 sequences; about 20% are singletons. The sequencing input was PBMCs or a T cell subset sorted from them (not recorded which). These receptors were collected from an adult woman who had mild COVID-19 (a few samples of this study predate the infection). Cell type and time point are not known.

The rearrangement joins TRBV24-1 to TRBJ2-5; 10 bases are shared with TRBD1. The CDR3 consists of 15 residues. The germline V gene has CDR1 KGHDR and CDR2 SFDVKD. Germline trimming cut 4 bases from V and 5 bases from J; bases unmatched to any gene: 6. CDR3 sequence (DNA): TGTGCCACCAGTGACCTGACAGGGGGCAGGGAGACCCAGTACTTC. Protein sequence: CATSDLTGGRETQYF.

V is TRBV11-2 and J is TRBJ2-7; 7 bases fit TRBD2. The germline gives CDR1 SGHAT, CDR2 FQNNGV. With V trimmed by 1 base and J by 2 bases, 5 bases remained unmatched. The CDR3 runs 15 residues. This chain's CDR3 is CASSLVGRRTYEQYF. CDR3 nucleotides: TGTGCCAGCAGCTTAGTCGGGAGGCGTACCTACGAGCAGTACTTC.

CDR3 residues: CARSPGPVDHTDTQYF. The DNA for the CDR3 is TGTGCCAGATCCCCGGGACCCGTCGACCACACAGATACGCAGTATTTT. The V and J genes are TRBV2 and TRBJ2-3; the D call may be TRBD1 or TRBD2 (5 bases each). Germline loops: CDR1 SNHLY, CDR2 FYNNEI. The CDR3 is 16 residues long. Between the trimmed V and J ends, which lost 9 bases and 2 bases, there was a span of 21 bases.

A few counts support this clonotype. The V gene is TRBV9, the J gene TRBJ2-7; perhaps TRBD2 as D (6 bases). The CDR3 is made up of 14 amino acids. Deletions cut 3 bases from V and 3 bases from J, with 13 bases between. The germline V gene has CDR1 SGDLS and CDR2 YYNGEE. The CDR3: CASSAGLRDYEQYF. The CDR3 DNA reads TGTGCCAGCAGCGCGGGACTTCGGGACTACGAGCAGTACTTC.

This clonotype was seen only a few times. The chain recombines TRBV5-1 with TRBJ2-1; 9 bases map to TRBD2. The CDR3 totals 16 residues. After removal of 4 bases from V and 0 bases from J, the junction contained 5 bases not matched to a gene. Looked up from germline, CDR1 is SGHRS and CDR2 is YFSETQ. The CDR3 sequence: CASSRFSGSSYNEQFF. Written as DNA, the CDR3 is TGCGCCAGCAGCCGCTTTAGCGGGAGCTCCTACAATGAGCAGTTCTTC.

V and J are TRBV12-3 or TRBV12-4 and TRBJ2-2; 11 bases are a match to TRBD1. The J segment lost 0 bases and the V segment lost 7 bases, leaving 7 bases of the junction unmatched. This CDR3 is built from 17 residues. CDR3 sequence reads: CASTASGQGANTGELFF. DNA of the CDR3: TGTGCCAGCACCGCATCGGGACAGGGGGCGAACACCGGGGAGCTGTTTTTT.

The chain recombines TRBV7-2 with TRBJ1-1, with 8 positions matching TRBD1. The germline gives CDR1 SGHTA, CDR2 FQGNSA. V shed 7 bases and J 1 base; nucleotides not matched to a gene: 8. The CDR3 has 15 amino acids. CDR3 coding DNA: TGTGCCAGCAACCTCAGGGGGCAAAAGAACACTGAAGCTTTCTTT. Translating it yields CASNLRGQKNTEAFF.

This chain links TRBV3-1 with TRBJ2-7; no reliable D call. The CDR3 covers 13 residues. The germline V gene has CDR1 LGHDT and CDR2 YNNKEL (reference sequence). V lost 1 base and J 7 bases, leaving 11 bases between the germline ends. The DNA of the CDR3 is TGTGCCAGCAGCCAAGTCGATGGTGGAGAGCAGTACTTC. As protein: CASSQVDGGEQYF.

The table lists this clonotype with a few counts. CDR3 nucleotides: TGTGCCAGCAGCCTCTCCCACACGGCAGATACGCAGTATTTT. The encoded protein is CASSLSHTADTQYF. The chain has TRBV7-9 and TRBJ2-3; D unresolved. Germline V gene sequence: CDR1 SEHNR, CDR2 FQNEAQ (reference sequence). This CDR3 has 14 amino acids. Trimming took off 5 bases at V and 4 bases at J, with 13 bases between the two ends.

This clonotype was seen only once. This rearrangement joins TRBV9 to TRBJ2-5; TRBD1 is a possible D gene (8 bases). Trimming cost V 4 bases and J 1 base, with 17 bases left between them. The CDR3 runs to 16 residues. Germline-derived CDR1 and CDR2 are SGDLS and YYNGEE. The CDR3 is CASSQRTGRAQETQYF. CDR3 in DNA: TGTGCCAGCAGCCAAAGGACAGGGAGGGCCCAAGAGACCCAGTACTTC.

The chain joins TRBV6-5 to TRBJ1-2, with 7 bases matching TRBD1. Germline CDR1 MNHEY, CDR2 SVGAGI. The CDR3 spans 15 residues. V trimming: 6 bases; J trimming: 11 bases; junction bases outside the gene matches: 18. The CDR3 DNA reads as TGTGCCAGCAGCCGGGACAGACCAGACCGTTGGTTTTACACCTTC. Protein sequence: CASSRDRPDRWFYTF.

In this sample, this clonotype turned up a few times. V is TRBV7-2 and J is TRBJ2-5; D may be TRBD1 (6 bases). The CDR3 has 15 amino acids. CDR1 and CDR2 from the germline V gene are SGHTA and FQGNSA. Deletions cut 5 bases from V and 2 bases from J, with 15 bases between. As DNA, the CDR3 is TGTGCCAGCAGCGTACGGGCCGGGACACAAGAGACCCAGTACTTC. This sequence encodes CASSVRAGTQETQYF.

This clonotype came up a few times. CDR3 residues: CASSRGVEKLFF. The CDR3 region has the DNA TGTGCCAGCAGTAGGGGGGTCGAAAAACTGTTTTTT. The chain has TRBV12-3 or TRBV12-4 and TRBJ1-4, with TRBD1 as a possible D gene (6 bases). The CDR3 runs to 12 residues. V lost 5 bases, J lost 8 bases, and 9 bases lay in between.

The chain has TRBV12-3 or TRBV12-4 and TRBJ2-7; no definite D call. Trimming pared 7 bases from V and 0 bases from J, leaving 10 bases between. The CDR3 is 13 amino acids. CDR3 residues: CASTAFNSYEQYF. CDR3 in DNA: TGTGCCAGCACAGCCTTTAACTCCTACGAGCAGTACTTC.

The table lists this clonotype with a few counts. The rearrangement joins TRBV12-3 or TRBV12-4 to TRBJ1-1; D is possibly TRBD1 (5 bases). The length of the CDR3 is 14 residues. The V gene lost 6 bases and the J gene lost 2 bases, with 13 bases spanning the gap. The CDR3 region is CASSPDTSNTEAFF. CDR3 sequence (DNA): TGTGCCAGCAGCCCGGACACATCTAACACTGAAGCTTTCTTT.

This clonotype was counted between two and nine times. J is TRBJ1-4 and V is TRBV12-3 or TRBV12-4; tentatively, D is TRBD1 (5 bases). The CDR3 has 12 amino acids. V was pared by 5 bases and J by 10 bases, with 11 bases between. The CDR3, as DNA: TGTGCCAGCAGTCCGTGGACACGAAAACTGTTTTTT. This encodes CASSPWTRKLFF.

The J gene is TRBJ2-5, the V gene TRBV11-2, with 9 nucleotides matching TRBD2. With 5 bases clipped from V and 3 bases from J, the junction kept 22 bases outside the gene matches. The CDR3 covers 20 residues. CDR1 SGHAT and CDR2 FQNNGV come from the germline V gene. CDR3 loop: CASSPSRRGLAKAKEETQYF. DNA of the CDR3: TGTGCCAGCAGCCCATCACGCCGGGGACTAGCTAAAGCCAAGGAAGAGACCCAGTACTTC.

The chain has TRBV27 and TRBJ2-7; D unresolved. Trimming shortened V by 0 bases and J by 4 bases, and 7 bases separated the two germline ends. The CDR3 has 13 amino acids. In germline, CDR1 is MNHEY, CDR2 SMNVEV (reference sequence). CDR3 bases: TGTGCCAGCAGTTTATCGGGCCAGTACGAGCAGTACTTC. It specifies CASSLSGQYEQYF.

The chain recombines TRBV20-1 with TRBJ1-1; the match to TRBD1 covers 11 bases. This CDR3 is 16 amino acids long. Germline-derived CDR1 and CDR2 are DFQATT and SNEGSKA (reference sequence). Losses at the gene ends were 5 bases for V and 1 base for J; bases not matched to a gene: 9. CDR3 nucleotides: TGCAGTGCTGGAAGGACAGGGGGCTTCAAGAACACTGAAGCTTTCTTT. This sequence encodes CSAGRTGGFKNTEAFF.

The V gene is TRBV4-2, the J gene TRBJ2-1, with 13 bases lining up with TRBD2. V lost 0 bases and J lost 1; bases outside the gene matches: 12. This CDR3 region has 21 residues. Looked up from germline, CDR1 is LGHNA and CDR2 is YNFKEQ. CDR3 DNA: TGTGCCAGCAGCCAAGATACATGGGGACTAGCGGGATTTCGGTCCTACAATGAGCAGTTCTTC. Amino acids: CASSQDTWGLAGFRSYNEQFF.

In nucleotides, the CDR3 is TGTGCCAGCAGTTTTGGCGGGACAGGGTCCCACGAGCAGTACTTC. It translates to CASSFGGTGSHEQYF. The J gene is TRBJ2-7, the V gene TRBV28, with 9 bases aligning to TRBD1. The CDR3 runs 15 residues. Per germline, CDR1 MDHEN and CDR2 SYDVKM. V gave up 3 bases and J gave up 5 bases; unmatched junction bases: 8.

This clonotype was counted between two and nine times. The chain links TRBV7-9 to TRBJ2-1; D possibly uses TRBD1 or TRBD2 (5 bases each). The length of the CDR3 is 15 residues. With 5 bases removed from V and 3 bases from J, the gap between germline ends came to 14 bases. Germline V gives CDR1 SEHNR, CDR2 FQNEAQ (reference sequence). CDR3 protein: CASSPDGTVYNEQFF. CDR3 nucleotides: TGTGCCAGCAGCCCCGACGGGACGGTCTACAATGAGCAGTTCTTC.

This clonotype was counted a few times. The CDR3 loop reads CAISGGQGPGELFF. As DNA, the CDR3 is TGTGCCATCAGTGGGGGACAGGGGCCCGGGGAGCTGTTTTTT. This chain connects TRBV10-3 to TRBJ2-2, with 10 bases identical to TRBD1. This CDR3 comprises 14 residues. Germline-derived CDR1 and CDR2 are ENHRY and SYGVKD. V shed 4 bases, J shed 6 bases, and the junction held 2 bases outside the gene matches.

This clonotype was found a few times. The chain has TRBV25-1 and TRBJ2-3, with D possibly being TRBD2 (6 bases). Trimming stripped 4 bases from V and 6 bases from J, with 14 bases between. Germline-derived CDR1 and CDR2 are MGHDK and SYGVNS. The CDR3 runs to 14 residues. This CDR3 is CASSVAVATDTQYF. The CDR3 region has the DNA TGTGCCAGCAGTGTAGCGGTTGCTACGGATACGCAGTATTTT.

The CDR3 here is CASSPGTQIPTEAFF. CDR3 sequence (DNA): TGTGCCAGCAGTCCCGGGACACAAATACCCACTGAAGCTTTCTTT. V usage is TRBV3-1 and J usage is TRBJ1-1; D is possibly TRBD1 (6 bases). Trimming stripped 6 bases from V and 4 bases from J, with 18 bases between. Germline V lookup: CDR1 LGHDT, CDR2 YNNKEL (reference sequence). The CDR3 totals 15 residues. The full variable domain, rest sourced from reference TRBV3-1 and TRBJ1-1, is DTAVSQTPKYLVTQMGNDKSIKCEQNLGHDTMYWYKQDSKKFLKIMFSYNNKELIINETVPNRFSPKSPDKAHLNLHINSLELGDSAVYFCASSPGTQIPTEAFFGQGTRLTVV.

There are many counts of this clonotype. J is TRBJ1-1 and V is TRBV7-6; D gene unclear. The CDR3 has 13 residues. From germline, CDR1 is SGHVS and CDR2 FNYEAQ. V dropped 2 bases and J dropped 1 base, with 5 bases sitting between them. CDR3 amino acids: CASSLSANTEAFF. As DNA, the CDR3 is TGTGCCAGCAGCTTATCGGCGAACACTGAAGCTTTCTTT.

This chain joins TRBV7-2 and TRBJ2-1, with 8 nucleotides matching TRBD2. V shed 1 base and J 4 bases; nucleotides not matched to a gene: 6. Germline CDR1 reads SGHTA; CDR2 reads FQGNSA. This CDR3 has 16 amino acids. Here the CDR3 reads CASSLEAGVRYNEQFF. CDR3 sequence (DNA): TGTGCCAGCAGCTTAGAAGCGGGAGTGAGGTACAATGAGCAGTTCTTC.

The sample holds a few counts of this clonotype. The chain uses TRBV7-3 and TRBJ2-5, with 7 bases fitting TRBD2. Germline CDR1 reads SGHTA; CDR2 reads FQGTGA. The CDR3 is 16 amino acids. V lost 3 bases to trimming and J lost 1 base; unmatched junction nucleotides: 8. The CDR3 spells CASSLGGSSPQETQYF. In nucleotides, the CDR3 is TGTGCCAGCAGCTTGGGAGGGTCGTCCCCCCAAGAGACCCAGTACTTC. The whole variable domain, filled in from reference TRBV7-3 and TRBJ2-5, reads GAGVSQTPSNKVTEKGKYVELRCDPISGHTALYWYRQSLGQGPEFLIYFQGTGAADDSGLPNDRFFAVRPEGSVSTLKIQRTERGDSAVYLCASSLGGSSPQETQYFGPGTRLLVL.

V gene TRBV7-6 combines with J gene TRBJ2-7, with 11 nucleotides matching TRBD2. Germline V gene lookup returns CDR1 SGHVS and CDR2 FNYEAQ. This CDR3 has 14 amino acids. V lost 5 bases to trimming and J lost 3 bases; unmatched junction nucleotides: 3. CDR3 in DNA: TGTGCCAGCAGCACTAGCGGGAGAGACTACGAGCAGTACTTC. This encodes CASSTSGRDYEQYF.